This TCR beta chain was captured in a study of CD8+ T cells in alopecia areata. Study conclusions and caveats: On tofacitinib, scalp and blood still held many of the expanded lesional clones.

Regarding treatment: oral pan-JAK inhibitor, 5-10 mg twice daily. Germline assignment: CDR1 LGHNA and CDR2 YNFKEQ. This CDR3 is 17 amino acids long. V lost 3 bases, J lost 6 bases, and 8 bases stayed unmatched. This clone has just a few counts. The antigen is unknown. Following extraction, RNA underwent reverse transcription to cDNA, which served as the sequencing template. Sequencing used immunoSEQ multiplex PCR; TCRdb keeps in-frame clones, though not all of them. The sample includes about 200,000 clones, 58% seen only once; the top ten take roughly 5%. V usage is TRBV4-2 and J usage is TRBJ2-1, with 13 bases identical to TRBD2. This clonotype originated in a human donor with alopecia areata. The material sequenced was CD4+ T cells sorted from blood, taken at week 24, from a patient treated with tofacitinib. The CDR3 spells CASSQLELAGGPNEQFF. CDR3 nucleotide sequence: TGTGCCAGCAGCCAGTTGGAACTAGCGGGGGGGCCCAATGAGCAGTTCTTC.